One sample yielded the 23 T cell receptor beta chains listed below, sequenced in a study of early T cells in non-severe SARS-CoV-2 infection. One entry per CDR3 protein results from TCRdb running MiXCR on the 5' RACE reads. Of about 99,000 distinct CDR3 sequences listed, roughly 17% are singletons. The source material was whole blood. The receptors were gathered from an adult who was a healthcare worker with PCR-confirmed SARS-CoV-2 infection or an uninfected control (not recorded which).

The chain joins TRBV28 to TRBJ1-1, with a tentative D call TRBD1 (6 bases). The germline gives CDR1 MDHEN, CDR2 SYDVKM. V lost 5 bases, J lost 5 bases, and 12 bases lay in between. The CDR3 covers 13 residues. The CDR3: CASSMARGTEAFF. Written as DNA, the CDR3 is TGTGCCAGCAGTATGGCAAGGGGGACTGAAGCTTTCTTT.

J is TRBJ1-6 and V is TRBV5-4; D is undetermined. The CDR3 extends over 17 amino acids. The germline V gene has CDR1 SGHNT and CDR2 YYREEE (reference sequence). Trimming pared 3 bases from V and 7 bases from J, leaving 20 bases between. The CDR3 DNA follows: TGTGCCAGCAGCTCGCAAATGGGCCCAACGGACAATTCACCCCTCCACTTT. Translated: CASSSQMGPTDNSPLHF.

This clonotype was seen a few times. V and J are TRBV29-1 and TRBJ1-6; D unresolved. Germline assignment: CDR1 SQVTM and CDR2 ANQGSEA. Between the trimmed V and J ends, which lost 5 bases and 7 bases, there was a span of 15 bases. CDR3 length equals 14 residues. CDR3 protein: CSVSFGQENSPLHF. Here the CDR3 DNA reads TGCAGCGTTTCGTTCGGGCAGGAAAATTCACCCCTCCACTTT.

The chain has TRBV29-1 and TRBJ2-4, with D hard to call. Looked up from germline, CDR1 is SQVTM and CDR2 is ANQGSEA. The CDR3 has 12 amino acids. Between the trimmed V and J ends, which lost 0 bases and 10 bases, there was a span of 10 bases. The CDR3 loop is CSVEDTAWIQYF. The CDR3 bases are TGCAGCGTTGAAGATACAGCCTGGATTCAGTACTTC.

This clonotype was observed a handful of times. The rearrangement uses TRBV29-1 and TRBJ2-7; TRBD1 matches at 7 bases. Losses at the gene ends were 6 bases for V and 3 bases for J; bases not matched to a gene: 8. Germline CDR1 reads SQVTM; CDR2 reads ANQGSEA. The CDR3 length is 13 residues. CDR3 residues: CSVEGAKNYEQYF. The CDR3 region has the DNA TGCAGCGTCGAGGGGGCCAAGAACTACGAGCAGTACTTC.

The rearrangement links TRBV6-2 or TRBV6-3 to TRBJ2-2, with D maybe TRBD2 (5 bases). The V gene's germline CDR1 is MNHEY and CDR2 SVGEGT. Trimming removed 2 bases at V and 5 bases at J, with 6 bases between. The CDR3 spans 13 residues. As DNA, the CDR3 is TGTGCCAGCAGTTACCGCGGGACCGGGGAGCTGTTTTTT. Its translation is CASSYRGTGELFF.

This sequence joins TRBV5-1 and TRBJ2-7; D may be TRBD1 (5 bases). The CDR3 loop spans 15 amino acids. V was pared by 2 bases and J by 4 bases, with 16 bases between. Germline V gene data show CDR1 as SGHRS and CDR2 as YFSETQ. DNA of the CDR3: TGCGCCAGCAGCTTTACCGAGGACAAGCGATACGAGCAGTACTTC. This codes for CASSFTEDKRYEQYF.

The table lists this clonotype with a few counts. V is TRBV10-2 and J is TRBJ2-5; the match to TRBD1 covers 7 bases. Unmatched junction bases numbered 5, after V lost 6 bases and J lost 4 bases. The CDR3 covers 13 residues. CDR1 is WSHSY and CDR2 is SAAADI in the germline V gene. The CDR3 sequence is CASSDRDVETQYF. The CDR3 DNA is TGCGCCAGCAGCGACAGGGATGTAGAGACCCAGTACTTC.

This clonotype showed up just a few times. This chain joins TRBV29-1 and TRBJ2-3; 11 bases line up with TRBD2. CDR1 is SQVTM and CDR2 is ANQGSEA in the germline V gene. The CDR3 covers 15 residues. Trimming removed 1 base from V and 2 bases from J; junction bases left unmatched: 2. The CDR3 DNA follows: TGCAGCGTTGAAGGACTAGCGGGATACACAGATACGCAGTATTTT. Its protein is CSVEGLAGYTDTQYF.

This clonotype turned up a few times. The chain employs TRBV5-1 and TRBJ2-1, with D perhaps being TRBD1 or TRBD2 (5 bases each). Germline V gene data show CDR1 as SGHRS and CDR2 as YFSETQ. There are 15 residues in the CDR3. The germline V and J ends were trimmed by 0 bases and 2 bases, with 9 bases remaining between them. The CDR3 loop is CASSLAGAPYNEQFF. In DNA form, the CDR3 reads TGCGCCAGCAGCTTGGCCGGGGCCCCCTACAATGAGCAGTTCTTC.

This clonotype has just a few counts. The chain combines TRBV5-4 with TRBJ2-1; D unresolved. V was cut by 4 bases and J by 7 bases, with 6 bases left in between. CDR1 is SGHNT and CDR2 is YYREEE in the germline V gene (reference sequence). This CDR3 has 11 amino acids. CDR3 residues: CASSERNEQFF. DNA of the CDR3: TGTGCCAGCAGCGAGAGAAATGAGCAGTTCTTC.

This chain joins TRBV28 and TRBJ1-5; TRBD1 agrees at 11 bases. Trimming at V came to 7 bases and at J to 5 bases, leaving 4 bases not matched to a gene. The length of the CDR3 is 14 residues. Germline CDR1 reads MDHEN; CDR2 reads SYDVKM. The CDR3 sequence is CASTWTGGHQPQHF. CDR3 DNA: TGTGCCAGCACCTGGACAGGGGGCCATCAGCCCCAGCATTTT.

In its sample, this clonotype was seen a few times. The rearrangement links TRBV10-3 to TRBJ2-3, with D possibly being TRBD2 (6 bases). The V gene's germline CDR1 is ENHRY and CDR2 SYGVKD. Trimming stripped 4 bases from V and 2 bases from J, with 22 bases between. The CDR3 loop spans 18 amino acids. CDR3 sequence reads: CAISVAVGGGKNTDTQYF. CDR3 nucleotide sequence: TGTGCCATCAGTGTCGCTGTGGGGGGTGGCAAAAACACAGATACGCAGTATTTT.

This clonotype showed up many times. The J gene is TRBJ1-2, the V gene TRBV28; no reliable D call. Trimming removed 6 bases at V and 3 bases at J, with 11 bases between. Germline loops: CDR1 MDHEN, CDR2 SYDVKM. The CDR3 length is 13 residues. CDR3 nucleotide sequence: TGTGCCAGCAGCGCTCGCCCGTACTATGGCTACACCTTC. Translated: CASSARPYYGYTF.

This chain joins TRBV19 and TRBJ2-1, with D hard to call. The CDR3 totals 14 residues. Germline CDR1 reads LNHDA; CDR2 reads SQIVND (reference sequence). Trimming stripped 8 bases from V and 2 bases from J, with 13 bases between. The CDR3 sequence is CASGQTQPYNEQFF. CDR3 sequence (DNA): TGTGCCAGTGGCCAAACTCAGCCCTACAATGAGCAGTTCTTC.

This clonotype occurred many times. The chain is built from TRBV12-3 or TRBV12-4 and TRBJ2-5; the D is unclear. CDR3 size: 14 residues. Trimming cost V 4 bases and J 2 bases, with 11 bases left between them. The CDR3 loop is CASSSPPEQETQYF. The CDR3 bases are TGTGCCAGCAGTTCCCCTCCCGAGCAAGAGACCCAGTACTTC.

This clonotype showed up many times. This chain links TRBV27 with TRBJ2-2, with D perhaps being TRBD1 or TRBD2 (6 bases each). V was cut by 1 base and J by 4 bases, with 10 bases left in between. Looked up from germline, CDR1 is MNHEY and CDR2 is SMNVEV (reference sequence). The length of the CDR3 is 15 residues. CDR3 bases: TGTGCCAGCAGTTTATTGGGGGGCCCCACCGGGGAGCTGTTTTTT. Encoded protein: CASSLLGGPTGELFF.

This clonotype turned up a few times. V usage is TRBV20-1 and J usage is TRBJ2-7, with 7 bases identical to TRBD1. Germline-derived CDR1 and CDR2 are DFQATT and SNEGSKA (reference sequence). Trimming at V came to 0 bases and at J to 2 bases, leaving 16 bases not matched to a gene. The CDR3 has 18 residues. Here the CDR3 DNA reads TGCAGTGCTAGAGATTATAGAACAGGGGCCGCAGGAACCTACGAGCAGTACTTC. This encodes CSARDYRTGAAGTYEQYF.

CDR3 in amino acids: CATAGTGFSGSTDTQYF. For the CDR3, the DNA is TGTGCCACCGCCGGGACAGGGTTCTCGGGTAGCACAGATACGCAGTATTTT. The V call is TRBV19, the J call TRBJ2-3; 9 nucleotides agree with TRBD1. The ends lost 10 bases at V and 0 bases at J; junction bases unmatched: 14. The length of the CDR3 is 17 residues. Germline V gives CDR1 LNHDA, CDR2 SQIVND (reference sequence). Filled out from reference TRBV19 and TRBJ2-3, the complete variable domain reads DGGITQSPKYLFRKEGQNVTLSCEQNLNHDAMYWYRQDPGQGLRLIYYSQIVNDFQKGDIAEGYSVSREKKESFPLTVTSAQKNPTAFYLCATAGTGFSGSTDTQYFGPGTRLTVL.

This clonotype was counted many times. CDR3: CASSDGRQETQYF. CDR3 nucleotide sequence: TGTGCCAGCAGTGACGGACGGCAAGAGACCCAGTACTTC. V and J are TRBV25-1 and TRBJ2-5; D gene ambiguous. V lost 3 bases, J lost 2 bases, and 7 bases lay in between. The CDR3 consists of 13 residues. From germline, CDR1 is MGHDK and CDR2 SYGVNS.

This clonotype was found a few times. The chain links TRBV7-9 to TRBJ1-2; D possibly corresponds to TRBD1 (5 bases). The CDR3 is 12 residues long. Germline CDR1 SEHNR, CDR2 FQNEAQ (reference sequence). Trimming removed 2 bases from V and 5 bases from J, with 6 bases in between. The CDR3 protein is CASSLRQYGYTF. For the CDR3, the DNA is TGTGCCAGCAGCTTACGACAGTATGGCTACACCTTC.

Only a few counts were recorded for this clonotype. This sequence joins TRBV11-2 and TRBJ2-2; D call uncertain. Trimming cost V 5 bases and J 5 bases, with 18 bases left between them. Germline V gives CDR1 SGHAT, CDR2 FQNNGV. The CDR3 runs to 16 residues. The CDR3 DNA is TGTGCCAGCAGCGATGAAAGGAGAAGTGGGACCGGGGAGCTGTTTTTT. Translating gives CASSDERRSGTGELFF.

The chain links TRBV5-5 to TRBJ2-1; a possible D gene is TRBD1 (6 bases). The CDR3 runs 15 residues. Germline CDR1 SGHKS, CDR2 YYEKEE (reference sequence). Trimming pared 0 bases from V and 2 bases from J, leaving 9 bases between. CDR3: CASSLEGVTYNEQFF. CDR3 nucleotide sequence: TGTGCCAGCAGCTTGGAGGGGGTTACCTACAATGAGCAGTTCTTC.